The 23 T cell receptor beta chains given below trace back to one sample, sequenced in a study of T cell responses to AZD1222 COVID-19 vaccine. Only in-frame clones appear in the TCRdb table, and some are missing; sequencing was by immunoSEQ multiplex PCR. The table has approximately 120,000 clones, roughly 86% seen once. Sequencing was performed on peripheral blood, taken on day 0 of MenACWY control vaccination. Receptor source: an adult in good health.

This chain connects TRBV3-1 (or the pseudogene TRBV3-2) to TRBJ1-6, with D unresolved. This CDR3 region has 19 residues. Deletions cut 6 bases from V and 7 bases from J, with 28 bases between. Germline-derived CDR1 and CDR2 are LGHDT and YNNKEL (reference sequence). As DNA, the CDR3 is TGTGCCAGCAGACAGTACACCGCCAGCTCACCAATCGGGAATTCACCCCTCCACTTT. Translating gives CASRQYTASSPIGNSPLHF.

The chain combines TRBV28 with TRBJ2-7; maybe TRBD2 (5 bases). Germline V CDR1 and CDR2: MDHEN, SYDVKM. The V end lost 3 bases, the J end lost 5 bases, and 8 bases lay between the germline ends. CDR3 length equals 12 residues. CDR3 residues: CASSFLRDEQYF. The CDR3 region has the DNA TGTGCCAGCAGTTTCCTGAGGGACGAGCAGTACTTC.

The V and J genes are TRBV27 and TRBJ1-2, with D possibly TRBD1 on 6 matching bases. This CDR3 contains 16 residues. Germline CDR1 reads MNHEY; CDR2 reads SMNVEV (reference sequence). V lost 4 bases and J lost 6, with 21 bases in between. The CDR3 is CASSWTARTGHNGYTF. CDR3 nucleotide sequence: TGTGCCAGCAGTTGGACAGCCCGCACGGGACACAATGGCTACACCTTC.

This clone was found once. The rearrangement links TRBV3-1 (or the pseudogene TRBV3-2) to TRBJ2-2; the match to TRBD2 covers 9 bases. The germline gives CDR1 LGHDT, CDR2 YNNKEL (reference sequence). Trimming cost V 1 base and J 6 bases; bases outside gene matches: 6. The length of the CDR3 is 16 residues. This CDR3 reads CASSQGISGSAGELFF. CDR3 DNA: TGTGCCAGCAGCCAAGGAATTAGCGGGAGCGCCGGGGAGCTGTTTTTT.

The chain recombines TRBV14 with TRBJ1-4, with D perhaps TRBD1 (5 bases). The CDR3 has 14 amino acids. Deletions cut 1 base from V and 8 bases from J, with 11 bases between. CDR1 and CDR2 from the germline V gene are SGHDN and FVKESK. The CDR3 here is CASSQGGPGEKLFF. CDR3 in DNA: TGTGCCAGCAGCCAAGGGGGCCCCGGGGAAAAACTGTTTTTT.

This chain connects TRBV5-4 to TRBJ2-5; D is unclear. The CDR3 consists of 12 residues. Trimming took 2 bases from V and 6 from J, leaving 8 bases between them. CDR1 is SGHNT, CDR2 YYREEE, per germline (reference sequence). The chain's CDR3 is CASSFQLQTQYF. CDR3 bases: TGTGCCAGCAGCTTCCAACTGCAGACCCAGTACTTC.

The chain employs TRBV7-8 and TRBJ2-5; D ambiguous. The CDR3 is made up of 13 amino acids. The germline V gene has CDR1 SGHVS and CDR2 FQNEAQ. Trimming left V 5 bases short and J 2 bases short, with 9 bases between. CDR3 in amino acids: CASSQQLQETQYF. The CDR3 bases are TGTGCCAGCAGCCAACAACTACAAGAGACCCAGTACTTC.

The V gene is TRBV7-9, the J gene TRBJ2-1; 9 positions match TRBD1. V gave up 7 bases and J gave up 7 bases; unmatched junction bases: 17. Germline CDR1 reads SEHNR; CDR2 reads FQNEAQ (reference sequence). CDR3 size: 17 residues. CDR3 nucleotides: TGTGCCAGCACCACCCAGAGGACAGGGGTCATAAGGAATGAGCAGTTCTTC. Translation: CASTTQRTGVIRNEQFF.

Concerning this clone: Other DNA variants within this sample encode the same CDR3. The rearrangement uses TRBV28 and TRBJ1-2; D call uncertain. In germline, CDR1 is MDHEN, CDR2 SYDVKM. This CDR3 has 13 residues. The V and J ends lost 3 bases and 1 base respectively, with 6 bases between them. Here the CDR3 reads CASSLRRNYGYTF. The CDR3 coding sequence is TGTGCCAGCAGTTTGAGGCGTAACTATGGCTACACCTTC.

The chain recombines TRBV27 with TRBJ1-2; D is possibly TRBD1 (6 bases). This CDR3 has 13 residues. Trimming removed 7 bases at V and 4 bases at J, with 13 bases between. Germline CDR1 MNHEY, CDR2 SMNVEV (reference sequence). CDR3 in amino acids: CASTGGAGYGYTF. CDR3 in DNA: TGTGCCAGCACGGGGGGCGCGGGCTATGGCTACACCTTC.

The J gene is TRBJ1-5, the V gene TRBV19; TRBD1 might be the D (5 bases). Germline assignment: CDR1 LNHDA and CDR2 SQIVND (reference sequence). The CDR3 extends over 14 amino acids. V was cut by 2 bases and J by 7 bases, with 12 bases left in between. This CDR3 reads CASSIWSGRQPQHF. In DNA, the CDR3 is TGTGCCAGTAGTATATGGTCAGGGAGGCAGCCCCAGCATTTT.

The DNA for the CDR3 is TGTGCCAGCACCGACCGGGCCAATCAAGAGACCCAGTACTTC. Encoded protein: CASTDRANQETQYF. V usage is TRBV2 and J usage is TRBJ2-5; D unresolved. Per germline, CDR1 SNHLY and CDR2 FYNNEI. The ends were cut back, 7 bases at V and 2 bases at J, with 14 bases in the middle. The CDR3 contains 14 residues.

The gene calls are TRBV28 and TRBJ1-1; TRBD1 matches at 10 bases. The CDR3 is made up of 17 amino acids. In germline, CDR1 is MDHEN, CDR2 SYDVKM. J gave up 1 base and V 10 bases, and 15 bases lay outside the gene matches. CDR3 region: CATGRQGAWRRNTEAFF. The CDR3 nucleotides read TGTGCCACCGGAAGACAGGGGGCGTGGCGGAGGAACACTGAAGCTTTCTTT. Full variable domain (rest looked up from reference TRBV28 and TRBJ1-1): DVKVTQSSRYLVKRTGEKVFLECVQDMDHENMFWYRQDPGLGLRLIYFSYDVKMKEKGDIPEGYSVSREKKERFSLILESASTNQTSMYLCATGRQGAWRRNTEAFFGQGTRLTVV.

The chain couples TRBV28 to TRBJ2-7; TRBD1 aligns across 11 bases. After removal of 4 bases from V and 3 bases from J, the junction contained 2 bases not matched to a gene. In germline, CDR1 is MDHEN, CDR2 SYDVKM. The CDR3 spans 14 residues. The CDR3 DNA reads TGTGCCAGCAGTTCAGGGACAGGGGGCTACGAGCAGTACTTC. Translating gives CASSSGTGGYEQYF. Full variable domain (missing parts from reference TRBV28 and TRBJ2-7): DVKVTQSSRYLVKRTGEKVFLECVQDMDHENMFWYRQDPGLGLRLIYFSYDVKMKEKGDIPEGYSVSREKKERFSLILESASTNQTSMYLCASSSGTGGYEQYFGPGTRLTVT.

The chain links TRBV7-3 to TRBJ2-3; D is uncertain. Per germline, CDR1 SGHTA and CDR2 FQGTGA. The CDR3 loop spans 12 amino acids. V was pared by 5 bases and J by 2 bases, with 5 bases between. The DNA of the CDR3 is TGTGCCAGCAGCCCAACCACAGATACGCAGTATTTT. Amino acids: CASSPTTDTQYF.

This clone was detected a few times. This chain connects TRBV6-2 or TRBV6-3 to TRBJ1-2; 7 bases fit TRBD1. Trimming took 5 bases from V and 5 from J; bases not matched to a gene: 2. Germline CDR1 reads MNHEY; CDR2 reads SVGEGT. CDR3 length equals 12 residues. The CDR3 nucleotides are TGTGCCAGCAGTCAGACAGGGTATGGCTACACCTTC. This gives the protein CASSQTGYGYTF.

The chain employs TRBV7-3 and TRBJ1-1; D not certain. Germline V gives CDR1 SGHTA, CDR2 FQGTGA. V shed 0 bases and J shed 4 bases, with 9 bases lying between them. The CDR3 sequence is 14 residues long. The CDR3 spells CASSLTQSGTEAFF. Here the CDR3 DNA reads TGTGCCAGCAGCTTAACTCAGTCGGGCACTGAAGCTTTCTTT. Full variable domain (missing parts from reference TRBV7-3 and TRBJ1-1): GAGVSQTPSNKVTEKGKYVELRCDPISGHTALYWYRQSLGQGPEFLIYFQGTGAADDSGLPNDRFFAVRPEGSVSTLKIQRTERGDSAVYLCASSLTQSGTEAFFGQGTRLTVV.

The CDR3 bases are TGTGCCAGCAGCCGAACTAGGGACAGGGTCTACGAGCAGTACTTC. This sequence encodes CASSRTRDRVYEQYF. The chain uses TRBV6-2 or TRBV6-3 and TRBJ2-7; 9 positions match TRBD1. Per the germline V gene, CDR1 is MNHEY and CDR2 is SVGEGT. V trimming: 6 bases; J trimming: 3 bases; junction bases outside the gene matches: 9. The CDR3 is 15 residues long.

This clone has a handful of counts. This chain connects TRBV5-1 to TRBJ2-5; TRBD2 is a possible D gene (5 bases). The ends were cut back, 0 bases at V and 7 bases at J, with 13 bases in the middle. The CDR3 is 14 amino acids. Germline assignment: CDR1 SGHRS and CDR2 YFSETQ. This CDR3 is CASSLDPGLGTQYF. CDR3 DNA sequence: TGCGCCAGCAGCTTGGACCCGGGATTGGGGACCCAGTACTTC.

This chain connects TRBV19 to TRBJ1-2; D is unresolved. Germline loops: CDR1 LNHDA, CDR2 SQIVND (reference sequence). CDR3 length equals 14 residues. V lost 4 bases to trimming and J lost 2 bases, with 11 bases between them. The CDR3 coding sequence is TGTGCCAGTAGTACCTCGGGAGGGAACTATGGCTACACCTTC. Protein sequence: CASSTSGGNYGYTF.

The chain combines TRBV5-1 with TRBJ2-7; 9 bases are a match to TRBD1. The CDR3 consists of 16 residues. V dropped 4 bases and J dropped 3; count of bases not matched to a gene: 11. The germline V gene has CDR1 SGHRS and CDR2 YFSETQ. The CDR3 reads CASSADPGQGNYEQYF. The CDR3, as DNA: TGCGCCAGCAGCGCCGATCCGGGACAGGGAAACTACGAGCAGTACTTC.

This clone has more than one count but fewer than ten. J is TRBJ1-1 and V is TRBV19; 7 bases fit TRBD1. Germline V gene lookup returns CDR1 LNHDA and CDR2 SQIVND (reference sequence). Unmatched junction bases numbered 16, after V lost 1 base and J lost 2 bases. This CDR3 comprises 19 residues. CDR3 DNA: TGTGCCAGTAGTATAGGTCAGGGGGTTACAGATGACCCTAACACTGAAGCTTTCTTT. It is translated as CASSIGQGVTDDPNTEAFF.

V is TRBV7-2 and J is TRBJ1-3, with TRBD1 identical over 9 bases. The V and J ends lost 5 bases and 4 bases, in that order; junction bases with no gene match: 6. Germline V gene sequence: CDR1 SGHTA, CDR2 FQGNSA. The CDR3 contains 15 residues. The CDR3 DNA reads TGTGCCAGCAGCGCCGACGGGACAGGGGGAAACACCATATATTTT. It translates to CASSADGTGGNTIYF.